This entry lists 21 T cell receptor beta chains sequenced from one sample in a study of cytomegalovirus exposure and HLA in healthy donors. PCR employed 60 Vbeta and 13 Jbeta primers. The data were produced by immunoSEQ multiplex PCR, yet TCRdb's version contains in-frame clones alone and is incomplete. The sample shows more than 90,000 clones, about four fifths of them seen only once. Source material: PBMCs. The receptors originated from a man over 45 in good health and CMV-seronegative.

This sequence joins TRBV7-2 and TRBJ2-7; D is perhaps TRBD2 (6 bases). The germline V and J ends were trimmed by 1 base and 2 bases, with 12 bases remaining between them. CDR3 length: 15 amino acids. The germline V gene encodes CDR1 SGHTA and CDR2 FQGNSA. The CDR3 loop is CASSLELTGAYEQYF. The CDR3 DNA is TGTGCCAGCAGCTTAGAGTTGACGGGAGCCTACGAGCAGTACTTC.

The J gene is TRBJ2-1, the V gene TRBV5-1; 14 positions match TRBD2. The V segment lost 0 bases and the J segment 8 bases; nucleotides outside the gene matches: 7. Germline CDR1 is SGHRS and CDR2 is YFSETQ. The CDR3 is made up of 17 amino acids. As DNA, the CDR3 is TGCGCCAGCAGCTTGGCCACAGTGGGACTAGCGGGAGATGAGCAGTTCTTC. Translation gives CASSLATVGLAGDEQFF.

The rearrangement joins TRBV6-6 to TRBJ2-7; 8 bases match TRBD1. CDR1 and CDR2 (germline): MNHNY, SVGAGI (reference sequence). V lost 5 bases to trimming and J lost 4 bases; unmatched junction nucleotides: 1. This CDR3 has 12 amino acids. The CDR3 DNA reads TGTGCCAGCAGTCGACAGGGGTACGAGCAGTACTTC. The encoded protein is CASSRQGYEQYF.

CDR3 protein: CASSPRGGSSYNEQFF. CDR3 DNA: TGTGCCAGCAGCCCAAGGGGGGGGAGCTCCTACAATGAGCAGTTCTTC. J is TRBJ2-1 and V is TRBV9, with D tentatively TRBD2 (7 bases). The CDR3 consists of 16 residues. Trimming cost V 4 bases and J 0 bases, with 14 bases left between them. CDR1 and CDR2 (germline): SGDLS, YYNGEE.

This clone was seen only a few times. The rearrangement uses TRBV2 and TRBJ1-3; D possibly corresponds to TRBD1 (6 bases). Germline-derived CDR1 and CDR2 are SNHLY and FYNNEI. Trimming removed 5 bases from V and 14 bases from J, with 13 bases in between. The CDR3 extends over 11 amino acids. The DNA for the CDR3 is TGTGCCAGCAGTACGGGAAAGGGGGTATATTTT. Amino acids: CASSTGKGVYF.

The V gene is TRBV15, the J gene TRBJ1-4; D unclear. The CDR3 is 12 amino acids. The germline CDR1 and CDR2 sequences are LNHNV and YYDKDF (reference sequence). The V end was cut by 3 bases, the J end by 5 bases, with 4 bases between. The CDR3 loop reads CATSSQNEKLFF. CDR3 nucleotide sequence: TGTGCCACCAGCAGCCAAAATGAAAAACTGTTTTTT.

The chain has TRBV6-5 and TRBJ1-1; the D gene is possibly TRBD1 (5 bases). V was clipped by 5 bases and J by 11 bases, with 15 bases between them. The CDR3 has 12 amino acids. Germline-derived CDR1 and CDR2 are MNHEY and SVGAGI. The CDR3 region is CASSPSGGVAFF. The CDR3 DNA is TGTGCCAGCAGTCCCTCGGGGGGGGTGGCTTTCTTT.

This clone was recorded once. The CDR3 region has the DNA TGTGCCAGCAGCCTTGACAGGTACGACTCTGGCTACACCTTC. It codes for CASSLDRYDSGYTF. The chain recombines TRBV27 with TRBJ1-2; TRBD1 might be the D (6 bases). V was trimmed by 6 bases and J by 7 bases, leaving 18 bases between them. Germline loops: CDR1 MNHEY, CDR2 SMNVEV (reference sequence). CDR3 length: 14 amino acids.

The V gene is TRBV7-9, the J gene TRBJ2-3; 12 positions match TRBD2. This CDR3 spans 16 amino acids. Germline loops: CDR1 SEHNR, CDR2 FQNEAQ (reference sequence). V shed 5 bases, J shed 10 bases, and the junction held 13 bases outside the gene matches. Here the CDR3 reads CASSGSSGRALAAQYF. CDR3 DNA sequence: TGTGCCAGCAGCGGCTCTAGCGGGAGGGCCCTAGCGGCGCAGTATTTT.

The chain combines TRBV7-8 with TRBJ2-7; D not certain. Trimming took 5 bases from V and 2 from J, leaving 7 bases between them. The CDR3 loop spans 12 amino acids. Germline V gene lookup returns CDR1 SGHVS and CDR2 FQNEAQ. The CDR3, as DNA: TGTGCCAGCAGCAAGACTGCCTACGAGCAGTACTTC. Protein product: CASSKTAYEQYF.

The rearrangement links TRBV4-2 to TRBJ2-2; tentative D call: TRBD2 (5 bases). CDR3 length: 15 residues. Germline CDR1 reads LGHNA; CDR2 reads YNFKEQ. V was pared by 0 bases and J by 8 bases, with 13 bases between. DNA for the CDR3: TGTGCCAGCAGCCAAGACAAGACTACCGGGGGGGAGCTGTTTTTT. Amino acid sequence: CASSQDKTTGGELFF.

This rearrangement joins TRBV11-3 to TRBJ2-1, with 8 bases identical to TRBD2. Germline CDR1 SGHNT, CDR2 YENEEA. V lost 5 bases to trimming and J lost 4 bases; unmatched junction nucleotides: 19. The CDR3 is 19 amino acids. CDR3 region: CASSPGGRAATMRYNEQFF. CDR3 sequence (DNA): TGTGCCAGCAGCCCGGGGGGGCGGGCCGCTACCATGCGTTACAATGAGCAGTTCTTC.

V usage is TRBV5-1 and J usage is TRBJ2-3; D perhaps matches TRBD1 (5 bases). Trimming took 0 bases from V and 0 from J, leaving 8 bases between them. The CDR3 totals 15 residues. Germline values: CDR1 SGHRS, CDR2 YFSETQ. CDR3: CASSLVGQSTDTQYF. The DNA of the CDR3 is TGCGCCAGCAGCTTGGTGGGGCAGAGCACAGATACGCAGTATTTT.

This chain uses TRBV7-9 with TRBJ1-1; 7 bases line up with TRBD1. J lost 4 bases, V lost 5 bases, and 4 bases had no gene match. The CDR3 totals 13 residues. Germline values: CDR1 SEHNR, CDR2 FQNEAQ (reference sequence). CDR3 DNA: TGTGCCAGCAGCCCCCAGGGGGGCACTGAAGCTTTCTTT. Translating it yields CASSPQGGTEAFF.

This rearrangement joins TRBV16 to TRBJ1-1; 8 bases align to TRBD1. The V and J ends lost 1 base and 2 bases, in that order; junction bases with no gene match: 9. CDR3 length: 17 amino acids. From germline, CDR1 is KGHSY and CDR2 FQNENV. CDR3 sequence (DNA): TGTGCCAGCAGCCAATTTCTACTCGGGACAGGAAACACTGAAGCTTTCTTT. It yields the protein CASSQFLLGTGNTEAFF.

This sequence joins TRBV5-1 and TRBJ2-7, with TRBD2 matching over 11 bases. Trimming at V came to 3 bases and at J to 2 bases, leaving 7 bases not matched to a gene. CDR1 and CDR2 (germline): SGHRS, YFSETQ. The CDR3 contains 16 residues. The CDR3 DNA reads as TGCGCCAGCAGCTCGTCGGTAGCGGGAGGGCCCTACGAGCAGTACTTC. Translated: CASSSSVAGGPYEQYF.

J is TRBJ2-1 and V is TRBV9, with a possible D match to TRBD2 (6 bases). This CDR3 region has 13 residues. Germline CDR1 reads SGDLS; CDR2 reads YYNGEE. V was pared by 5 bases and J by 9 bases, with 15 bases between. The CDR3 nucleotides are TGTGCCAGCAGGGTGGGACTTTCGGGTGAGCAGTTCTTC. This codes for CASRVGLSGEQFF.

This sequence joins TRBV5-8 and TRBJ2-5, with D possibly TRBD2 on 6 matching bases. This CDR3 has 15 residues. Germline values: CDR1 SGHTS, CDR2 YDEGEE. Trimming cost V 4 bases and J 2 bases, with 15 bases left between them. CDR3 in amino acids: CASSLDPRGQETQYF. The CDR3 region has the DNA TGTGCCAGCAGCCTAGATCCCCGGGGGCAAGAGACCCAGTACTTC.

CDR3 loop: CASSLAGQGYGYTF. CDR3 bases: TGTGCCAGCAGTTTGGCGGGACAGGGCTATGGCTACACCTTC. J is TRBJ1-2 and V is TRBV27, with 9 bases fitting TRBD1. CDR1 and CDR2 (germline): MNHEY, SMNVEV (reference sequence). The CDR3 runs to 14 residues. V shed 3 bases and J 4 bases; nucleotides not matched to a gene: 3.

The rearrangement joins TRBV7-3 to TRBJ2-2, with D perhaps matching TRBD2 (7 bases). Between the trimmed V and J ends, which lost 5 bases and 0 bases, there was a span of 13 bases. The germline gives CDR1 SGHTA, CDR2 FQGTGA. The CDR3 spans 16 residues. The CDR3 sequence is CASSLRGGANTGELFF. The CDR3 DNA sequence: TGTGCCAGCAGCCTAAGGGGGGGCGCGAACACCGGGGAGCTGTTTTTT.

This chain links TRBV29-1 with TRBJ1-5; possible D gene TRBD1, 5 bases. V lost 6 bases and J lost 3, with 12 bases in between. From germline, CDR1 is SQVTM and CDR2 ANQGSEA. There are 13 residues in the CDR3. Here the CDR3 reads CSVGGDNNQPQHF. CDR3 coding DNA: TGCAGCGTCGGGGGGGATAACAATCAGCCCCAGCATTTT.